The rows below give T cell receptor beta chains drawn from one sample of a study of cytotoxic CD8 clonotypes in ibrutinib-treated CLL. Data came from immunoSEQ multiplex PCR; TCRdb stores just in-frame clones and leaves some out. The sample consists of hundreds of thousands of clones, around four fifths of them appearing once. Sequencing was performed on PBMCs, taken before ibrutinib treatment. These receptors came from a human donor with chronic lymphocytic leukemia. Each CDR3 is given with its conserved first and last residue. A D gene is named only where the DNA matches it firmly. Clone size, where shown, is once, few, many, or a class for clones that have expanded.

d_gene | len | abundance | j_gene | v_gene | CDR3aa | CDR3nt
. | 16 | . | TRBJ2-2 | TRBV10-3 | CAISVGAGRNTGELFF | TGTGCCATCAGTGTGGGAGCGGGCAGGAACACCGGGGAGCTGTTTTTT
TRBD2 | 15 | . | TRBJ2-3 | TRBV5-1 | CASKTSGSFTDTQYF | TGCGCCAGCAAGACTAGCGGGAGTTTCACAGATACGCAGTATTTT
TRBD2 | 15 | . | TRBJ2-2 | TRBV5-4 | CASRMTSGNTGELFF | TGTGCCAGCCGAATGACTAGCGGAAACACCGGGGAGCTGTTTTTT
. | 14 | once | TRBJ2-7 | TRBV28 | CASSFAGGVNEQYF | TGTGCCAGCAGTTTTGCTGGGGGTGTCAACGAGCAGTACTTC
. | 15 | . | TRBJ2-5 | TRBV15 | CATGSRAMGGETQYF | TGTGCCACCGGCTCACGGGCCATGGGGGGAGAGACCCAGTACTTC
TRBD1 | 15 | . | TRBJ2-1 | TRBV5-4 | CASSGGQGNRNEQFF | TGTGCCAGCAGCGGGGGACAGGGGAATCGGAATGAGCAGTTCTTC
. | 16 | few | TRBJ1-2 | TRBV4-1 | CASSQEGQARVDGYTF | TGCGCCAGCAGCCAAGAGGGTCAGGCCCGCGTCGACGGCTACACCTTC
TRBD1 | 16 | once | TRBJ2-4 | TRBV7-9 | CASSLTGDRAKNIQYF | TGTGCCAGCAGTTTAACAGGGGATAGAGCCAAAAACATTCAGTACTTC
. | 14 | . | TRBJ2-5 | TRBV19 | CASSSDSSQETQYF | TGTGCCAGTAGTAGCGACAGTTCTCAAGAGACCCAGTACTTC
TRBD2 | 15 | . | TRBJ2-2 | TRBV2 | CASSGLAGAPGELFF | TGTGCCAGCAGTGGACTAGCGGGAGCTCCCGGGGAGCTGTTTTTT
. | 13 | . | TRBJ2-7 | TRBV30 | CAWSIAFGYEQYF | TGTGCCTGGAGTATAGCGTTCGGCTACGAGCAGTACTTC
. | 15 | few | TRBJ1-2 | TRBV11-1 | CASSGYSARGYGYTF | TGTGCCAGCAGCGGGTACAGCGCGCGGGGCTATGGCTACACCTTC
. | 13 | . | TRBJ1-4 | TRBV29-1 | CSVDSPMQEKLFF | TGCAGCGTGGACAGCCCTATGCAGGAAAAACTGTTTTTT
. | 18 | . | TRBJ1-3 | TRBV11-2 | CASSLYGPAVDAGNTIYF | TGTGCCAGCAGCTTATACGGCCCGGCCGTGGACGCTGGAAACACCATATATTTT
. | 14 | . | TRBJ2-5 | TRBV7-2 | CASSLMRRQETQYF | TGTGCCAGCAGCTTAATGAGGCGGCAAGAGACCCAGTACTTC
TRBD1 | 16 | . | TRBJ1-2 | TRBV18 | CASSNTRDRSSAGYTF | TGTGCCAGCTCAAACACCCGGGACAGGAGTTCCGCTGGCTACACCTTC
. | 14 | . | TRBJ2-7 | TRBV11-2 | CASTSWAGTYEQYF | TGTGCCAGCACCTCCTGGGCGGGAACCTACGAGCAGTACTTC
TRBD2 | 12 | . | TRBJ2-1 | TRBV6-6 | CASSPPASGRFF | TGTGCCAGCAGTCCTCCGGCTAGCGGTCGGTTCTTC
TRBD2 | 18 | . | TRBJ2-3 | TRBV5-1 | CASSSDPTSGRFADTQYF | TGCGCCAGCAGCTCCGATCCTACTAGCGGGAGGTTCGCAGATACGCAGTATTTT
. | 14 | . | TRBJ2-7 | TRBV27 | CASSLDGGRDEQYF | TGTGCCAGCAGTTTAGACGGGGGTCGGGACGAGCAGTACTTC
. | 14 | . | TRBJ1-3 | TRBV7-8 | CATGEGFSGNTIYF | TGTGCCACCGGAGAGGGGTTCTCTGGAAACACCATATATTTT
TRBD1 | 14 | few | TRBJ2-7 | TRBV15 | CATSVRTGTYEQYF | TGTGCCACCAGCGTCCGGACAGGGACCTACGAGCAGTACTTC
TRBD1 | 15 | . | TRBJ1-1 | TRBV4-3 | CASSPTPGGRSEAFF | TGCGCCAGCAGCCCGACCCCAGGGGGTCGCTCTGAAGCTTTCTTT
TRBD2 | 19 | . | TRBJ2-7 | TRBV4-2 | CASSQDLPTSGRAKNEQYF | TGTGCCAGCAGCCAAGATCTCCCGACTAGCGGGAGGGCCAAAAACGAGCAGTACTTC
TRBD2 | 18 | . | TRBJ2-7 | TRBV30 | CAWSVRWLPASGSYEQYF | TGTGCCTGGAGTGTACGATGGCTACCGGCTAGCGGGAGCTACGAGCAGTACTTC
. | 11 | . | TRBJ2-1 | TRBV7-9 | CASSSSWEQFF | TGTGCCAGCAGCTCGAGCTGGGAGCAGTTCTTC
TRBD1 | 15 | . | TRBJ2-1 | TRBV28 | CASRPGTGSYNEQFF | TGTGCCAGCAGACCGGGGACAGGCTCCTACAATGAGCAGTTCTTC
TRBD1 | 14 | few | TRBJ1-4 | TRBV2 | CASSTGGPNEKLFF | TGTGCCAGCAGTACAGGGGGACCTAATGAAAAACTGTTTTTT
TRBD1 | 13 | . | TRBJ1-3 | TRBV10-2 | CASTRQGGNTIYF | TGCGCCAGCACTCGACAGGGGGGAAACACCATATATTTT
. | 15 | few | TRBJ1-2 | TRBV5-4 | CASSWSTPSNYGYTF | TGTGCCAGCAGCTGGAGTACACCATCCAACTATGGCTACACCTTC
TRBD2 | 16 | . | TRBJ2-3 | TRBV7-6 | CASSLRLAGDSDTQYF | TGTGCCAGCAGCTTAAGACTAGCGGGAGATTCAGATACGCAGTATTTT
. | 15 | . | TRBJ2-1 | TRBV27 | CASSAQGRSYNEQFF | TGTGCCAGCAGTGCCCAGGGGAGGTCCTACAATGAGCAGTTCTTC
. | 14 | . | TRBJ2-5 | TRBV6-5 | CASKEKGRKETQYF | TGTGCCAGCAAAGAGAAGGGGCGCAAAGAGACCCAGTACTTC
. | 14 | few | TRBJ1-5 | TRBV30 | CAWRGQGSNQPQHF | TGTGCCTGGAGAGGGCAGGGGAGCAATCAGCCCCAGCATTTT
TRBD2 | 16 | . | TRBJ2-7 | TRBV4-2 | CASSQELGLAESEQYF | TGTGCCAGCAGCCAAGAACTGGGACTAGCAGAGTCCGAGCAGTACTTC
. | 13 | . | TRBJ1-3 | TRBV30 | CAWSYSSGNTIYF | TGTGCCTGGAGCTATAGCTCTGGAAACACCATATATTTT
. | 15 | . | TRBJ1-1 | TRBV4-3 | CASSQVPGRDTEAFF | TGCGCCAGCAGCCAAGTGCCGGGGAGGGACACTGAAGCTTTCTTT
. | 15 | few | TRBJ1-2 | TRBV2 | CASIGRTPINYGYTF | TGTGCCAGCATAGGCAGGACCCCAATTAACTATGGCTACACCTTC